The 25 T cell receptor beta chains presented below share a single source sample, sequenced in a study of blood T cell repertoires in COVID-19. Repertoires were generated with immunoSEQ multiplex PCR, while TCRdb's copy carries only in-frame clones and drops some. The repertoire holds about 300,000 clones, roughly 83% seen once, with approximately 1.5% in the top ten. The sample was peripheral blood. The receptor source for this set is a human donor with COVID-19, enrolled during active disease. The donor label of this sample is uncertain.

The rearrangement links TRBV19 to TRBJ2-2; D gene unclear. Trimming pared 7 bases from V and 7 bases from J, leaving 13 bases between. The CDR3 extends over 13 amino acids. The V gene's germline CDR1 is LNHDA and CDR2 SQIVND (reference sequence). CDR3 nucleotides: TGTGCCAGTACCCCCGGTACGGTCGGGGAGCTGTTTTTT. This codes for CASTPGTVGELFF.

Points on this clone: Additional DNA sequences in this sample encode the identical CDR3. The chain couples TRBV28 to TRBJ2-7; D ambiguous. Germline lookup yields CDR1 MDHEN and CDR2 SYDVKM. V dropped 3 bases and J dropped 3 bases, with 3 bases sitting between them. The CDR3 extends over 11 amino acids. CDR3 coding DNA: TGTGCCAGCAGTTTTAGCTACGAGCAGTACTTC. It specifies CASSFSYEQYF. The full variable domain, completed using reference TRBV28 and TRBJ2-7, is DVKVTQSSRYLVKRTGEKVFLECVQDMDHENMFWYRQDPGLGLRLIYFSYDVKMKEKGDIPEGYSVSREKKERFSLILESASTNQTSMYLCASSFSYEQYFGPGTRLTVT.

The gene calls are TRBV24-1 and TRBJ2-3; 10 positions match TRBD2. CDR3 length: 15 amino acids. J was trimmed by 5 bases and V by 6 bases; bases with no gene match: 7. CDR1 is KGHDR, CDR2 SFDVKD, per germline. The CDR3 is CATSPSGGAGDTQYF. In DNA, the CDR3 is TGTGCCACCAGTCCTAGCGGGGGAGCTGGAGATACGCAGTATTTT.

The chain couples TRBV3-1 (or the pseudogene TRBV3-2) to TRBJ2-1; 10 bases are shared with TRBD2. The V and J ends lost 3 bases and 7 bases, in that order; junction bases with no gene match: 15. The CDR3 runs to 18 residues. Germline values: CDR1 LGHDT, CDR2 YNNKEL (reference sequence). CDR3 sequence: CASSHLGASGSRTNEQFF. The CDR3 nucleotides are TGTGCCAGCAGCCACTTAGGGGCTAGCGGGAGTAGGACGAATGAGCAGTTCTTC.

The V gene is TRBV5-6, the J gene TRBJ2-1; 7 bases are a match to TRBD2. The V and J ends lost 0 bases and 10 bases, in that order; junction bases with no gene match: 13. The germline V gene has CDR1 SGHDT and CDR2 YYEEEE. The CDR3 covers 16 residues. CDR3 sequence (DNA): TGTGCCAGCAGCTTGGGTCAAGCGGGGCTGATCGGGGAGCAGTTCTTC. It is translated as CASSLGQAGLIGEQFF.

The V call is TRBV5-1, the J call TRBJ1-2, with D possibly TRBD1 on 5 matching bases. This CDR3 region has 14 residues. Trimming took off 5 bases at V and 5 bases at J, with 16 bases between the two ends. Germline V lookup: CDR1 SGHRS, CDR2 YFSETQ. In DNA, the CDR3 is TGCGCCAGCAGTATCTCCGACAGCATGTATGGCTACACCTTC. Protein: CASSISDSMYGYTF.

V gene TRBV6-5 combines with J gene TRBJ2-3, with a weak D call TRBD1 (6 bases). V was trimmed by 7 bases and J by 4 bases, leaving 18 bases between them. This CDR3 is built from 15 residues. Germline V gives CDR1 MNHEY, CDR2 SVGAGI. The CDR3 loop is CASTRTDVSSDTQYF. The CDR3 nucleotides read TGTGCCAGCACCCGGACAGATGTGAGTTCAGATACGCAGTATTTT.

The CDR3 region is CAWSGGLANVLTF. As DNA, the CDR3 is TGTGCCTGGTCGGGGGGTCTAGCCAACGTCCTGACTTTC. The rearrangement links TRBV30 to TRBJ2-6, with 7 bases matching TRBD2. V lost 5 bases, J lost 7 bases, and 5 bases stayed unmatched. The germline CDR1 and CDR2 sequences are GTSNPN and SVGIG (reference sequence). The CDR3 totals 13 residues.

The V call is TRBV28, the J call TRBJ2-6, with 12 bases aligning to TRBD2. CDR3 length: 19 residues. Unmatched junction bases numbered 5, after V lost 2 bases and J lost 0 bases. Germline assignment: CDR1 MDHEN and CDR2 SYDVKM. The CDR3 reads CASSLPGLAGPSGANVLTF. Here the CDR3 DNA reads TGTGCCAGCAGTTTACCAGGACTAGCGGGGCCCTCTGGGGCCAACGTCCTGACTTTC.

The rearrangement links TRBV11-2 to TRBJ1-5, with D hard to call. The germline V gene encodes CDR1 SGHAT and CDR2 FQNNGV. V gave up 0 bases and J gave up 4 bases, with 7 bases separating them. The CDR3 length is 14 residues. The CDR3 DNA is TGTGCCAGCAGCTTAGATGCGGGGAATCAGCCCCAGCATTTT. Amino acids: CASSLDAGNQPQHF.

This chain connects TRBV27 to TRBJ2-7, with 12 bases fitting TRBD1. The length of the CDR3 is 16 residues. After removal of 4 bases from V and 3 bases from J, the junction contained 7 bases not matched to a gene. Germline values: CDR1 MNHEY, CDR2 SMNVEV (reference sequence). The CDR3 region is CASSSTGTGGSYEQYF. CDR3 coding DNA: TGTGCCAGCAGTTCCACCGGGACAGGGGGCAGCTACGAGCAGTACTTC.

The chain is built from TRBV5-1 and TRBJ2-7; the match to TRBD1 covers 9 bases. The germline gives CDR1 SGHRS, CDR2 YFSETQ. This CDR3 is 13 amino acids long. The V segment lost 5 bases and the J segment 2 bases; nucleotides outside the gene matches: 2. The CDR3 DNA reads as TGCGCCAGCAGATGGACAGGGGCCTACGAGCAGTACTTC. It encodes CASRWTGAYEQYF.

The V and J genes are TRBV19 and TRBJ2-7; 7 nucleotides align to TRBD1. J was trimmed by 7 bases and V by 7 bases; bases with no gene match: 10. This CDR3 is built from 13 residues. CDR1 is LNHDA and CDR2 is SQIVND in the germline V gene (reference sequence). The CDR3 nucleotides read TGTGCCAGTACTTCAGGGGGTGCCGGAGAGCAGTACTTC. Translating gives CASTSGGAGEQYF.

The chain recombines TRBV2 with TRBJ2-1; TRBD2 agrees at 12 bases. The germline V gene has CDR1 SNHLY and CDR2 FYNNEI. The CDR3 is 15 amino acids. Trimming at V came to 6 bases and at J to 2 bases, leaving 2 bases not matched to a gene. In DNA, the CDR3 is TGTGCCAGCAGGAGACTAGCGGGAGCCTACAATGAGCAGTTCTTC. This codes for CASRRLAGAYNEQFF.

This chain links TRBV9 with TRBJ1-1; 7 bases are a match to TRBD1. This CDR3 is 14 amino acids long. Trimming took 5 bases from V and 0 from J; bases not matched to a gene: 4. Germline assignment: CDR1 SGDLS and CDR2 YYNGEE. The CDR3 DNA reads TGTGCCAGCAGTTCCAGGGGGATGAACACTGAAGCTTTCTTT. This translates into CASSSRGMNTEAFF.

The gene calls are TRBV21-1 and TRBJ2-7; TRBD1 is taken as the D call from the table, unchecked against the DNA. TRBV21-1 is a pseudogene. The CDR3 is made up of 16 amino acids. CDR3 DNA: TGTGCCAGCAGCCCTCGACAGGGGGCCCCAAGAGTCGAGCAGTACTTC. The encoded protein is CASSPRQGAPRVEQYF.

V and J are TRBV5-1 and TRBJ2-5, with a possible D match to TRBD1 (6 bases). This CDR3 comprises 13 residues. Trimming removed 3 bases at V and 6 bases at J, with 12 bases between. Looked up from germline, CDR1 is SGHRS and CDR2 is YFSETQ. CDR3 DNA: TGCGCCAGCAGCTGGGACATTGGCCAGACCCAGTACTTC. The encoded protein is CASSWDIGQTQYF. Full variable domain (missing parts from reference TRBV5-1 and TRBJ2-5): KAGVTQTPRYLIKTRGQQVTLSCSPISGHRSVSWYQQTPGQGLQFLFEYFSETQRNKGNFPGRFSGRQFSNSRSEMNVSTLELGDSALYLCASSWDIGQTQYFGPGTRLLVL.

The genes are TRBV4-3 and TRBJ2-7, with a weak D call TRBD1 (5 bases). Germline assignment: CDR1 LGHNA and CDR2 YSLEER. Trimming left V 2 bases short and J 5 bases short, with 16 bases between. This CDR3 is 15 amino acids long. Written as DNA, the CDR3 is TGCGCCAGCAGCCAATTAAGGGGTGCTTCGGACGAGCAGTACTTC. As protein: CASSQLRGASDEQYF.

The J gene is TRBJ2-5, the V gene TRBV4-1; 10 nucleotides agree with TRBD2. CDR1 and CDR2 (germline): MGHRA, YSYEKL. This CDR3 comprises 16 residues. V lost 3 bases and J lost 1; bases outside the gene matches: 5. The CDR3 DNA reads TGCGCCAGCAGCCACTGGGCTAGCGGGAGCCAAGAGACCCAGTACTTC. Encoded protein: CASSHWASGSQETQYF.

V usage is TRBV28 and J usage is TRBJ1-5, with 7 bases aligning to TRBD1. CDR3 length: 15 amino acids. Unmatched junction bases numbered 10, after V lost 6 bases and J lost 5 bases. Germline loops: CDR1 MDHEN, CDR2 SYDVKM. The DNA of the CDR3 is TGTGCCAGCAGGCGTCCGGGACAGAGCGATCAGCCCCAGCATTTT. It translates to CASRRPGQSDQPQHF.

The chain combines TRBV5-1 with TRBJ2-3; TRBD1 matches 8 bases. CDR3 length: 16 residues. Germline trimming cut 1 base from V and 7 bases from J; bases unmatched to any gene: 11. The germline CDR1 and CDR2 sequences are SGHRS and YFSETQ. CDR3: CASSLTGTGPAYTQYF. CDR3 nucleotide sequence: TGCGCCAGCAGCTTGACCGGGACAGGACCCGCCTATACGCAGTATTTT.

This clone has a handful of counts. CDR3 in amino acids: CASSARDRGMGETQYF. The CDR3 DNA is TGCGCCAGCAGCGCGAGGGACAGGGGTATGGGGGAGACCCAGTACTTC. This chain joins TRBV5-1 and TRBJ2-5; 10 bases fit TRBD1. CDR3 size: 16 residues. V was pared by 4 bases and J by 5 bases, with 11 bases of the junction left unmatched. Germline V gene lookup returns CDR1 SGHRS and CDR2 YFSETQ.

The chain recombines TRBV7-2 with TRBJ1-3; the D gene is possibly TRBD1 (6 bases). The length of the CDR3 is 15 residues. Trimming cost V 5 bases and J 4 bases, with 15 bases left between them. Germline V gene lookup returns CDR1 SGHTA and CDR2 FQGNSA. The CDR3 loop reads CASSLSQGAGNTIYF. For the CDR3, the DNA is TGTGCCAGCAGCCTCTCACAGGGTGCGGGAAACACCATATATTTT. Full variable domain (missing parts from reference TRBV7-2 and TRBJ1-3): GAGVSQSPSNKVTEKGKDVELRCDPISGHTALYWYRQSLGQGLEFLIYFQGNSAPDKSGLPSDRFSAERTGGSVSTLTIQRTQQEDSAVYLCASSLSQGAGNTIYFGEGSWLTVV.

This clone was detected only once. It may be a read error: a sequence one base away is much more abundant. This chain links TRBV2 with TRBJ2-7; 12 nucleotides line up with TRBD2. V gave up 6 bases and J gave up 3 bases; unmatched junction bases: 3. The CDR3 sequence is 14 residues long. Looked up from germline, CDR1 is SNHLY and CDR2 is FYNNEI. Here the CDR3 reads CASSWTSGNYEQYF. The CDR3 coding sequence is TGTGCCAGCAGCTGGACTAGCGGGAACTACGAGCAGTACTTC. Full variable domain (outside the CDR3, taken from reference TRBV2 and TRBJ2-7): EPEVTQTPSHQVTQMGQEVILRCVPISNHLYFYWYRQILGQKVEFLVSFYNNEISEKSEIFDDQFSVERPDGSNFTLKIRSTKLEDSAMYFCASSWTSGNYEQYFGPGTRLTVT.

This clone was seen at least ten times. V is TRBV7-8 and J is TRBJ2-1; 8 bases map to TRBD2. The V segment lost 2 bases and the J segment 6 bases; nucleotides outside the gene matches: 6. The CDR3 runs to 15 residues. Looked up from germline, CDR1 is SGHVS and CDR2 is FQNEAQ. The CDR3 loop is CASSLSRAGVNEQFF. The CDR3 DNA is TGTGCCAGCAGCTTAAGTCGAGCGGGAGTCAATGAGCAGTTCTTC. The full variable domain, completed using reference TRBV7-8 and TRBJ2-1, is GAGVSQSPRYKVAKRGQDVALRCDPISGHVSLFWYQQALGQGPEFLTYFQNEAQLDKSGLPSDRFFAERPEGSVSTLKIQRTQQEDSAVYLCASSLSRAGVNEQFFGPGTRLTVL.